This is a list of T cell receptor beta chains from one sample in a study of CD8 T cells in ankylosing spondylitis. TCRdb redid the calling of the 5' RACE reads with MiXCR, one entry per CDR3 protein. The profile shows about 220,000 distinct CDR3 sequences, 10% of them singletons. Sequences were obtained from blood, either unsorted or a sorted T cell fraction (not recorded which). Receptors were obtained from a male donor with ankylosing spondylitis or in good health (not recorded which). Each CDR3 is given with its conserved first and last residue. A D gene is named only where the DNA matches it firmly. Clone sizes are given selectively: once, few, many, or a class where the clone is expanded.

v_gene,abundance,d_gene,j_gene,CDR3aa,CDR3nt
TRBV18,many,NA,TRBJ1-2,CASSPPTQGGYGYTF,TGTGCCAGCTCACCACCGACTCAGGGTGGCTATGGCTACACCTTC
TRBV20-1,many,NA,TRBJ1-6,CSANGLISYNSPLHF,TGCAGTGCCAATGGACTGATCTCCTATAATTCACCCCTCCACTTT
TRBV12-3/TRBV12-4,many,NA,TRBJ1-3,CASSRIGGNTIYF,TGTGCCAGCAGTCGTATTGGTGGAAACACCATATATTTT
TRBV12-3/TRBV12-4,NA,TRBD1,TRBJ2-7,CASSLTRGRVDEQYF,TGTGCCAGCAGTTTAACCAGGGGGCGGGTGGACGAGCAGTACTTC
TRBV5-1,NA,NA,TRBJ1-1,CASSLGGGPNTEAFF,TGCGCCAGCAGCTTGGGGGGCGGGCCGAACACTGAAGCTTTCTTT
TRBV7-2,few,NA,TRBJ2-5,CASSLVVAGRETQYF,TGTGCCAGCAGCTTAGTGGTGGCAGGACGGGAGACCCAGTACTTC
TRBV5-6,many,TRBD1,TRBJ1-2,CASSTLDRGGNYGYTF,TGTGCCAGCAGCACCCTTGACAGGGGCGGTAACTATGGCTACACCTTC
TRBV10-3,many,NA,TRBJ2-3,CAISDETSSDTQYF,TGTGCCATCAGTGATGAGACTAGTTCCGATACGCAGTATTTT
TRBV3-1,many,NA,TRBJ2-1,CASSYLTHEQFF,TGTGCCAGCAGCTACTTAACGCATGAGCAGTTCTTC
TRBV20-1,many,TRBD1,TRBJ1-2,CSARGNDRGNYGYTF,TGCAGTGCTAGAGGGAATGACAGGGGTAACTATGGCTACACCTTC
TRBV3-1,many,NA,TRBJ2-7,CASSQDWGRYEQYF,TGTGCCAGCAGCCAAGATTGGGGGAGGTATGAGCAGTACTTC
TRBV7-6,many,NA,TRBJ1-5,CASSLATGFNQPQHF,TGTGCCAGCAGCTTAGCCACAGGGTTCAATCAGCCCCAGCATTTT
TRBV5-1,many,NA,TRBJ2-5,CASSLAPGPQETQYF,TGCGCCAGCAGCTTGGCCCCGGGACCTCAAGAGACCCAGTACTTC
TRBV20-1,many,TRBD1,TRBJ1-2,CSASNRGQGSNYGYTF,TGCAGTGCTAGCAACAGAGGACAGGGTTCCAACTATGGCTACACCTTC
TRBV5-1,few,TRBD1,TRBJ2-7,CASSTGQGGGEQYF,TGCGCCAGCAGCACGGGACAGGGAGGCGGCGAGCAGTACTTC
TRBV20-1,many,NA,TRBJ1-5,CSARDAENDIQPQHF,TGCAGTGCTAGAGATGCGGAGAATGACATACAGCCCCAGCATTTT
TRBV10-3,many,NA,TRBJ2-7,CAISGLQGGEQYF,TGTGCCATCAGTGGTTTGCAAGGGGGCGAGCAGTACTTC
TRBV28,few,NA,TRBJ2-5,CASSPNRSVQTQYF,TGTGCCAGCAGTCCCAACCGGTCGGTACAGACCCAGTACTTC
TRBV29-1,few,TRBD1,TRBJ2-1,CSGHGAGGSYNEQFF,TGCAGCGGTCATGGAGCAGGGGGCTCCTACAATGAGCAGTTCTTC
TRBV5-6,NA,NA,TRBJ2-5,CASSFVGMETQYF,TGTGCCAGCAGCTTCGTAGGGATGGAGACCCAGTACTTC
TRBV7-9,many,NA,TRBJ2-1,CASSLTLGDEQFF,TGTGCCAGCAGCCTAACCCTCGGGGATGAGCAGTTCTTC
TRBV20-1,once,NA,TRBJ2-3,CSARKSATDTQYF,TGCAGTGCTAGAAAGTCTGCCACAGATACGCAGTATTTT